The 18 T cell receptor beta chains below were found in one sample sequenced in a study of T-cell memory formation after mild COVID-19 (dated by TCRdb to 2020 to 2023). Libraries were made using 5' RACE. These reads were obtained on an Illumina NovaSeq 6000. The raw public reads went through TCRdb reprocessing: fastp at Q25, MiXCR clone calling, in-frame beta chains kept. Every CDR3 protein is listed once, alongside the most common genes and DNA of its rows. This sample gives 150,000 to 200,000 distinct CDR3 sequences in total; 20% to 25% of them show up just once. The ten largest clones represent roughly 23% of the sample. Sequenced sample: PBMCs or a T cell subset sorted from them (not recorded which). The receptors stem from an adult woman who had mild COVID-19 (a few samples of this study predate the infection). The sample titles of this study are shuffled in the database, so cell type and time point are left out; the donor was told from shared clones.

This clonotype has just a few counts. CDR3 bases: TGCGCCAGCAGCCAAGATTGGAACCTAGCACAGCCCCAGCATTTT. Its protein is CASSQDWNLAQPQHF. The V and J genes are TRBV4-1 and TRBJ1-5; D remains ambiguous. Germline V gene sequence: CDR1 MGHRA, CDR2 YSYEKL. The CDR3 loop spans 15 amino acids. The ends were cut back, 0 bases at V and 7 bases at J, with 13 bases in the middle.

This clonotype has a handful of counts. V usage is TRBV20-1 and J usage is TRBJ2-3; 13 bases align to TRBD2. The CDR3 consists of 16 residues. Germline V gene data show CDR1 as DFQATT and CDR2 as SNEGSKA (reference sequence). After removal of 1 base from V and 6 bases from J, the junction contained 7 bases not matched to a gene. CDR3 nucleotide sequence: TGCAGTGCTAGAGTCGGACTAGCGGGGGTAGCGGATACGCAGTATTTT. This translates into CSARVGLAGVADTQYF.

The chain recombines TRBV19 with TRBJ2-2; weak D call: TRBD1 (6 bases). From germline, CDR1 is LNHDA and CDR2 SQIVND (reference sequence). The germline V and J ends were trimmed by 5 bases and 3 bases, with 13 bases remaining between them. The CDR3 sequence is 15 residues long. The CDR3 is CASSPEAGDTGELFF. The CDR3 DNA sequence: TGTGCCAGTAGTCCCGAGGCAGGGGACACCGGGGAGCTGTTTTTT.

This clonotype was seen more than once but under ten times. The genes are TRBV7-8 and TRBJ1-2; D possibly corresponds to TRBD1 (5 bases). Germline values: CDR1 SGHVS, CDR2 FQNEAQ. This CDR3 has 13 residues. The V gene lost 4 bases and the J gene lost 13 bases, with 19 bases spanning the gap. The CDR3 sequence: CASSSRDRKTITF. The CDR3 region has the DNA TGTGCCAGCAGCTCCCGGGACCGAAAAACGATCACCTTC.

This clonotype was detected a few times. The gene calls are TRBV4-1 and TRBJ2-7, with TRBD1 matching 9 bases. J lost 3 bases, V lost 4 bases, and 4 bases had no gene match. This CDR3 is 14 amino acids long. The germline CDR1 and CDR2 sequences are MGHRA and YSYEKL. The DNA for the CDR3 is TGCGCCAGCAGCCCCGGGACAGGGCGCTACGAGCAGTACTTC. Protein sequence: CASSPGTGRYEQYF.

The CDR3 region is CSAGRSGRSYNEQFF. CDR3 nucleotides: TGCAGCGCCGGGAGGAGCGGGAGGTCCTACAATGAGCAGTTCTTC. The chain carries TRBV29-1 and TRBJ2-1; 9 bases fit TRBD2. This CDR3 comprises 15 residues. CDR1 is SQVTM and CDR2 is ANQGSEA in the germline V gene. J gave up 1 base and V 7 bases, and 8 bases lay outside the gene matches.

V and J are TRBV6-5 and TRBJ2-3; tentatively, D is TRBD2 (5 bases). The CDR3 has 15 residues. Between the trimmed V and J ends, which lost 6 bases and 3 bases, there was a span of 16 bases. Germline assignment: CDR1 MNHEY and CDR2 SVGAGI. CDR3 residues: CASSPDGMGTDTQYF. As DNA, the CDR3 is TGTGCCAGCAGCCCGGACGGGATGGGAACAGATACGCAGTATTTT.

This chain uses TRBV7-9 with TRBJ2-2; D is undetermined. CDR1 and CDR2 from the germline V gene are SEHNR and FQNEAQ (reference sequence). The CDR3 sequence is 14 residues long. The V end was cut by 11 bases, the J end by 0 bases, with 13 bases between. CDR3 nucleotides: TGTGCCGGCCGACTCCCAGCGAACACCGGGGAGCTGTTTTTT. It is translated as CAGRLPANTGELFF.

The CDR3 here is CSAKTGVWSEEQYF. As DNA, the CDR3 is TGCAGTGCTAAGACAGGGGTCTGGTCGGAAGAGCAGTACTTC. V is TRBV20-1 and J is TRBJ2-7; 8 bases align to TRBD1. This CDR3 contains 14 residues. The V gene's germline CDR1 is DFQATT and CDR2 SNEGSKA (reference sequence). V dropped 4 bases and J dropped 7; count of bases not matched to a gene: 12.

The rearrangement joins TRBV27 to TRBJ2-7, with 10 bases matching TRBD2. The V gene end was trimmed by 6 bases and the J gene end by 6 bases; junction bases not matched to a gene: 2. CDR1 and CDR2 (germline): MNHEY, SMNVEV (reference sequence). This CDR3 comprises 12 residues. CDR3 coding DNA: TGTGCCAGCAGCCTAGCGGGAGTCGAGCAGTACTTC. Amino acid sequence: CASSLAGVEQYF.

This clonotype was seen a handful of times. The chain couples TRBV25-1 to TRBJ1-1; 9 bases match TRBD1. This CDR3 region has 15 residues. Looked up from germline, CDR1 is MGHDK and CDR2 is SYGVNS. J was trimmed by 5 bases and V by 3 bases; bases with no gene match: 7. The CDR3 DNA reads as TGTGCCAGCAGTGACCCCGACAGGGGGAGTACTGAAGCTTTCTTT. Protein product: CASSDPDRGSTEAFF.

The chain joins TRBV11-2 to TRBJ2-5; D unclear. CDR1 and CDR2 (germline): SGHAT, FQNNGV. Trimming shortened V by 7 bases and J by 5 bases, and 14 bases separated the two germline ends. This CDR3 comprises 13 residues. The CDR3 protein is CASTPPGGETQYF. CDR3 DNA sequence: TGTGCCAGCACCCCCCCGGGTGGGGAGACCCAGTACTTC.

The rearrangement uses TRBV7-2 and TRBJ2-7, with TRBD1 as a possible D gene (5 bases). The CDR3 runs 13 residues. Deletions cut 5 bases from V and 3 bases from J, with 11 bases between. CDR1 and CDR2 from the germline V gene are SGHTA and FQGNSA. This CDR3 is CASSGALNYEQYF. DNA for the CDR3: TGTGCCAGCAGCGGGGCCCTTAACTACGAGCAGTACTTC.

This chain connects TRBV3-1 to TRBJ2-7; the D is unclear. The CDR3 spans 14 residues. V lost 4 bases and J lost 0, with 10 bases in between. CDR1 LGHDT and CDR2 YNNKEL come from the germline V gene (reference sequence). CDR3 amino acids: CASSPDGSSYEQYF. The CDR3 nucleotides are TGTGCCAGCAGCCCGGACGGAAGCTCCTACGAGCAGTACTTC.

This clonotype was observed a few times. The chain couples TRBV7-9 to TRBJ1-5; D is perhaps TRBD1 (5 bases). This CDR3 region has 14 residues. Deletions cut 9 bases from V and 7 bases from J, with 19 bases between. Germline V gene sequence: CDR1 SEHNR, CDR2 FQNEAQ (reference sequence). CDR3 protein: CASEMRGDEQPQHF. The CDR3 DNA sequence: TGTGCCAGTGAGATGAGAGGGGACGAGCAGCCCCAGCATTTT.

The chain uses TRBV5-4 and TRBJ2-3, with 8 bases fitting TRBD1. The CDR3 consists of 15 residues. With 4 bases clipped from V and 2 bases from J, the junction kept 6 bases outside the gene matches. From germline, CDR1 is SGHNT and CDR2 YYREEE (reference sequence). The CDR3 loop reads CASSPGTGATDTQYF. The CDR3 DNA is TGTGCCAGCAGCCCCGGGACAGGAGCCACAGATACGCAGTATTTT.

This clonotype has just a few counts. This chain links TRBV10-3 with TRBJ2-7, with 8 nucleotides matching TRBD2. Germline trimming cut 4 bases from V and 0 bases from J; bases unmatched to any gene: 2. Per germline, CDR1 ENHRY and CDR2 SYGVKD. The CDR3 length is 14 residues. Written as DNA, the CDR3 is TGTGCCATCAGTGCGGGAGGGAGCTCCTACGAGCAGTACTTC. Translation: CAISAGGSSYEQYF.

About this clonotype: The limits of the CDR3 on the DNA are not certain, so only TCRdb's listed CDR3 is given. The chain uses TRBV21-1 and TRBJ1-2; the DNA was not used to check the table's D call, TRBD1. TRBV21-1 corresponds to a pseudogene. The CDR3 region is 23 residues in length, termini included. CDR3 sequence: CASSKPTLEFGQGAGWASYGYTF.